Below, 16 T cell receptor beta chains from the same sample are listed, as sequenced in a study of T cells in Graves' hyperthyroidism and ophthalmopathy. RNA transcripts served as the template for amplifying TCR beta CDR3 regions. During a first-round RT-PCR of the TCR CDR3, the HTBI primer set was used. TCRdb re-called the multiplex PCR reads through MiXCR, storing one row per CDR3 protein. The repertoire holds approximately 530,000 distinct CDR3 sequences, with 16% as singletons. The sequenced sample was blood. Receptors originate from a woman aged 18-29 years with Graves' hyperthyroidism.

This clonotype was observed at least ten times. This sequence joins TRBV2 and TRBJ2-7; 9 nucleotides align to TRBD2. V shed 6 bases and J 3 bases; nucleotides not matched to a gene: 9. The germline gives CDR1 SNHLY, CDR2 FYNNEI. The CDR3 is 15 residues long. As DNA, the CDR3 is TGTGCCAGCAGCGCAGATAGCGGGAGAGGCTACGAGCAGTACTTC. Protein: CASSADSGRGYEQYF.

The rearrangement joins TRBV12-3 or TRBV12-4 to TRBJ1-2; 8 bases are shared with TRBD1. The V and J ends lost 6 bases and 8 bases, in that order; junction bases with no gene match: 8. This CDR3 comprises 13 residues. CDR3 nucleotide sequence: TGTGCCAGCAGCCGGGGACAGGTGAAAGGCTACACCTTC. As protein: CASSRGQVKGYTF.

This clonotype showed up many times. The CDR3 DNA reads TGTGCCAGCAGTTTATGGGGACTAGCGGACCATGAGCAGTTCTTC. This gives the protein CASSLWGLADHEQFF. J is TRBJ2-1 and V is TRBV28; 11 bases match TRBD2. The germline V gene has CDR1 MDHEN and CDR2 SYDVKM. The CDR3 runs to 15 residues. V lost 0 bases to trimming and J lost 8 bases; unmatched junction nucleotides: 3.

This clonotype was found once. The rearrangement uses TRBV7-2 and TRBJ1-2; the D gene is possibly TRBD1 (5 bases). The germline V gene encodes CDR1 SGHTA and CDR2 FQGNSA. Deletions cut 2 bases from V and 4 bases from J, with 20 bases between. The CDR3 is 17 residues long. The CDR3 sequence: CASSLSRASGWGYGYTF. The CDR3 DNA reads as TGTGCCAGCAGCTTATCCAGGGCCAGTGGGTGGGGCTATGGCTACACCTTC.

The chain is built from TRBV7-2 and TRBJ1-5; tentatively, D is TRBD1 (5 bases). Germline V gene data show CDR1 as SGHTA and CDR2 as FQGNSA. The CDR3 sequence is 15 residues long. V lost 4 bases and J 3 bases, leaving 13 bases between the germline ends. CDR3 residues: CASSSPAGPNQPQHF. In DNA, the CDR3 is TGTGCCAGCAGCTCCCCGGCGGGGCCCAATCAGCCCCAGCATTTT.

This clonotype came up a few times. The V gene is TRBV2, the J gene TRBJ2-7; the D gene is possibly TRBD1 (7 bases). The CDR3 sequence is 18 residues long. Germline V gives CDR1 SNHLY, CDR2 FYNNEI. Trimming stripped 2 bases from V and 6 bases from J, with 26 bases between. CDR3 in DNA: TGTGCCAGCAGTGAAAGGATGGGAGCAGGGGGACTTTTGGGCGAGCAGTACTTC. It codes for CASSERMGAGGLLGEQYF.

The chain employs TRBV7-8 and TRBJ1-4; 7 nucleotides match TRBD1. The ends lost 1 base at V and 3 bases at J; junction bases unmatched: 2. The germline gives CDR1 SGHVS, CDR2 FQNEAQ. CDR3 length equals 15 residues. CDR3 nucleotides: TGTGCCAGCAGCTTAGAGGGGGCCGCTAATGAAAAACTGTTTTTT. It translates to CASSLEGAANEKLFF.

This clonotype was counted many times. The chain carries TRBV20-1 and TRBJ2-1; TRBD2 aligns across 13 bases. The CDR3 runs to 15 residues. V dropped 2 bases and J dropped 7; count of bases not matched to a gene: 5. Per germline, CDR1 DFQATT and CDR2 SNEGSKA (reference sequence). This CDR3 reads CSARSGTSGANEQFF. The CDR3, as DNA: TGCAGTGCTAGATCCGGGACTAGCGGGGCTAATGAGCAGTTCTTC.

This clonotype was found many times. The chain is built from TRBV20-1 and TRBJ2-3; weak D call: TRBD1 (6 bases). Per the germline V gene, CDR1 is DFQATT and CDR2 is SNEGSKA (reference sequence). The V end was cut by 8 bases, the J end by 3 bases, with 9 bases between. The length of the CDR3 is 11 residues. Here the CDR3 reads CSTQGTDTQYF. CDR3 coding DNA: TGCAGTACACAGGGTACAGATACGCAGTATTTT.

This clonotype was counted only a few times. Here the CDR3 DNA reads TGTGCCAGCAGTTCGCCCTTGAGGGGCTACACCTTC. This translates into CASSSPLRGYTF. V gene TRBV12-3 or TRBV12-4 combines with J gene TRBJ1-2; D is uncertain. Trimming took off 4 bases at V and 8 bases at J, with 11 bases between the two ends. This CDR3 contains 12 residues.

The sample holds many counts of this clonotype. The V and J genes are TRBV6-1 and TRBJ2-7; 9 nucleotides agree with TRBD1. The germline gives CDR1 MNHNS, CDR2 SASEGT. V shed 8 bases, J shed 4 bases, and the junction held 6 bases outside the gene matches. The CDR3 is made up of 13 amino acids. The CDR3 coding sequence is TGTGCCAGCCTGGGACAGGGTAGTTACGAGCAGTACTTC. Its translation: CASLGQGSYEQYF.

This clonotype has more than one count but fewer than ten. This chain uses TRBV7-2 with TRBJ2-7; 9 bases line up with TRBD1. The germline V gene has CDR1 SGHTA and CDR2 FQGNSA. There are 15 residues in the CDR3. The ends lost 5 bases at V and 1 base at J; junction bases unmatched: 6. The CDR3 reads CASSILGQGSYEQYF. The CDR3 DNA sequence: TGTGCCAGCAGCATCCTGGGACAGGGATCCTACGAGCAGTACTTC.

The sample holds a few counts of this clonotype. CDR3 nucleotides: TGTGCCAGCAGTCCCCAACGGGGGCCTCTAGAAAAACTGTTTTTT. Translated, it gives CASSPQRGPLEKLFF. The chain uses TRBV12-3 or TRBV12-4 and TRBJ1-4; D might be TRBD1 (6 bases). The CDR3 totals 15 residues. The V end lost 5 bases, the J end lost 8 bases, and 18 bases lay between the germline ends.

V is TRBV10-2 and J is TRBJ1-1, with D hard to call. Trimming stripped 3 bases from V and 5 bases from J, with 10 bases between. Germline lookup yields CDR1 WSHSY and CDR2 SAAADI. This CDR3 has 13 amino acids. In nucleotides, the CDR3 is TGCGCCAGCAGTGACGGTGCCGTAACTGAAGCTTTCTTT. Residues: CASSDGAVTEAFF.

This sequence joins TRBV25-1 and TRBJ1-6; D is possibly TRBD1 (5 bases). In germline, CDR1 is MGHDK, CDR2 SYGVNS. Trimming shortened V by 3 bases and J by 13 bases, and 25 bases separated the two germline ends. The CDR3 is 17 amino acids. CDR3 residues: CASSDKTGTGSLWPLHF. As DNA, the CDR3 is TGTGCCAGCAGTGATAAGACCGGGACGGGGAGTTTGTGGCCCCTCCACTTT.

This clonotype was detected ten times or more. The genes are TRBV11-2 and TRBJ2-1; D gene unclear. The CDR3 sequence is 16 residues long. V was cut by 1 base and J by 3 bases, with 13 bases left in between. CDR1 and CDR2 from the germline V gene are SGHAT and FQNNGV. For the CDR3, the DNA is TGTGCCAGCAGCTTAGCACCGTCAGTGATCTACAATGAGCAGTTCTTC. Translating it yields CASSLAPSVIYNEQFF.